The clone carrying this T cell receptor (beta chain) has just one count. Its antigen is not known. The sample is drawn from a study of graft-versus-host responses after intestinal transplantation. Whole-study results and caveats: Within the allografts of patients who had graft-donor T cell macrochimerism, graft-versus-host to host-versus-graft clonal ratios were high.

Germline V gives CDR1 LNHNV, CDR2 YYDKDF (reference sequence). The CDR3 is made up of 14 amino acids. With 6 bases clipped from V and 4 bases from J, the junction kept 8 bases outside the gene matches. TCRdb keeps only in-frame clones here, not all; method: immunoSEQ multiplex PCR. The sample has 55,000 to 80,000 clones, 90% seen once; the top ten hold 1.7%. The chain joins TRBV15 to TRBJ1-2; 7 nucleotides line up with TRBD1. The clonotype was recovered from a human donor who was the organ donor for an intestinal transplant. The sequencing here drew on unstimulated CD8+ T cells sorted from spleen or lymph node cells, taken before transplant. CDR3 nucleotides: TGTGCCACCAGTTTTTCAGGGGGACCCTATGGCTACACCTTC. Translated, it gives CATSFSGGPYGYTF.